Presented here are 10 T cell receptor beta chains from one specimen sequenced in a study of regulatory T cells in long-lasting Graves disease. Indicated time point: newly diagnosed GD, antithyroid drugs for less than 3 months. RNA isolated from PBMCs was used to make the TCR library. The TCR beta library used iRepertoire HTBI primers with Arm-PCR amplification of CDR3. One entry per CDR3 protein, called by TCRdb with MiXCR from the multiplex PCR reads. The profile covers roughly 520,000 distinct CDR3 sequences, with about 11% appearing a single time and 8% to 10% taken by the ten largest. These sequences were also reported in another study, on T cells in Graves' hyperthyroidism and ophthalmopathy.

The source was peripheral blood mononuclear cells (PBMCs), collected at new diagnosis, from a patient treated with antithyroid drugs. The receptors here all came from a woman aged 25 to 39 with Graves disease.

This clonotype came up many times. The rearrangement links TRBV6-5 to TRBJ2-7; D is uncertain. The CDR3 is 15 residues long. Germline CDR1 is MNHEY and CDR2 is SVGAGI. V lost 2 bases, J lost 6 bases, and 17 bases lay in between. The CDR3 DNA reads TGTGCCAGCAGTTACCGGGTCCCCCGTCCTCTCGAGCAGTACTTC. Its translation is CASSYRVPRPLEQYF.

A few counts support this clonotype. The CDR3 sequence is CASSLGQGVDYGYTF. DNA for the CDR3: TGTGCCAGCAGTCTCGGACAGGGGGTGGACTATGGCTACACCTTC. This chain uses TRBV6-1 with TRBJ1-2, with 10 bases that match TRBD1. Trimming took 5 bases from V and 3 from J; bases not matched to a gene: 6. CDR1 and CDR2 from the germline V gene are MNHNS and SASEGT. This CDR3 comprises 15 residues.

This clonotype showed up many times. This chain links TRBV30 with TRBJ2-1; 9 nucleotides align to TRBD2. With V trimmed by 0 bases and J by 7 bases, 7 bases remained unmatched. The CDR3 contains 15 residues. CDR1 and CDR2 from the germline V gene are GTSNPN and SVGIG (reference sequence). This CDR3 reads CAWSVTLAGLNEQFF. The CDR3, as DNA: TGTGCCTGGAGTGTAACCCTAGCGGGATTAAATGAGCAGTTCTTC.

DNA for the CDR3: TGTGCCAGCAGCTTAAGGACAGGGACTCGTGGCTACACCTTC. This codes for CASSLRTGTRGYTF. This chain joins TRBV7-2 and TRBJ1-2, with 8 bases matching TRBD1. V lost 2 bases and J lost 7; bases outside the gene matches: 6. The CDR3 has 14 amino acids. The germline CDR1 and CDR2 sequences are SGHTA and FQGNSA.

Many counts were recorded for this clonotype. This chain's CDR3 is CASSGASRTEAFF. In DNA form, the CDR3 reads TGTGCCAGTTCCGGCGCATCGCGCACTGAAGCTTTCTTT. The chain combines TRBV19 with TRBJ1-1; no definite D call. The V end was cut by 8 bases, the J end by 4 bases, with 14 bases between. Germline CDR1 and CDR2: LNHDA and SQIVND (reference sequence). The CDR3 totals 13 residues.

This clonotype was picked up many times. The chain combines TRBV29-1 with TRBJ1-1; tentative D call: TRBD1 (6 bases). Germline CDR1 SQVTM, CDR2 ANQGSEA. The length of the CDR3 is 13 residues. V was cut by 3 bases and J by 0 bases, with 8 bases left in between. The chain's CDR3 is CSVDRGLNTEAFF. The CDR3 bases are TGCAGCGTTGACAGGGGTTTGAACACTGAAGCTTTCTTT. The full variable domain, completed using reference TRBV29-1 and TRBJ1-1, is SAVISQKPSRDICQRGTSLTIQCQVDSQVTMMFWYRQQPGQSLTLIATANQGSEATYESGFVIDKFPISRPNLTFSTLTVSNMSPEDSSIYLCSVDRGLNTEAFFGQGTRLTVV.

This clonotype occurred many times. The V gene is TRBV6-9, the J gene TRBJ2-7; 7 bases are shared with TRBD2. The CDR3 covers 18 residues. Germline trimming cut 3 bases from V and 9 bases from J; bases unmatched to any gene: 23. CDR1 is MNHGY and CDR2 is SVAAGI in the germline V gene. CDR3 in amino acids: CASSYSFMAGVSPLGQYF. Here the CDR3 DNA reads TGTGCCAGCAGTTACAGTTTCATGGCGGGAGTCTCCCCACTTGGGCAGTACTTC.

This clonotype was found many times. The J gene is TRBJ2-1, the V gene TRBV7-3; 10 nucleotides line up with TRBD2. Germline-derived CDR1 and CDR2 are SGHTA and FQGTGA. Trimming at V came to 2 bases and at J to 2 bases, leaving 6 bases not matched to a gene. The CDR3 totals 17 residues. CDR3 DNA: TGTGCCAGCAGCTTATCTGGTCTAGCGGGAGCCTACAATGAGCAGTTCTTC. It codes for CASSLSGLAGAYNEQFF.

The table lists this clonotype with many counts. The chain joins TRBV28 to TRBJ2-7; a weak D match, TRBD2 (5 bases). Germline CDR1 is MDHEN and CDR2 is SYDVKM. This CDR3 region has 18 residues. V was pared by 4 bases and J by 0 bases, with 22 bases between. Here the CDR3 reads CASSYRVLRELFSYEQYF. As DNA, the CDR3 is TGTGCCAGCAGTTATAGGGTGCTACGGGAACTCTTCTCCTACGAGCAGTACTTC.

This clonotype was observed at least ten times. V gene TRBV6-1 combines with J gene TRBJ2-7; D gene unclear. Between the trimmed V and J ends, which lost 2 bases and 0 bases, there was a span of 14 bases. From germline, CDR1 is MNHNS and CDR2 SASEGT. This CDR3 spans 16 amino acids. CDR3 residues: CASSEIDRVSSYEQYF. For the CDR3, the DNA is TGTGCCAGCAGTGAAATCGATCGGGTCAGCTCCTACGAGCAGTACTTC.